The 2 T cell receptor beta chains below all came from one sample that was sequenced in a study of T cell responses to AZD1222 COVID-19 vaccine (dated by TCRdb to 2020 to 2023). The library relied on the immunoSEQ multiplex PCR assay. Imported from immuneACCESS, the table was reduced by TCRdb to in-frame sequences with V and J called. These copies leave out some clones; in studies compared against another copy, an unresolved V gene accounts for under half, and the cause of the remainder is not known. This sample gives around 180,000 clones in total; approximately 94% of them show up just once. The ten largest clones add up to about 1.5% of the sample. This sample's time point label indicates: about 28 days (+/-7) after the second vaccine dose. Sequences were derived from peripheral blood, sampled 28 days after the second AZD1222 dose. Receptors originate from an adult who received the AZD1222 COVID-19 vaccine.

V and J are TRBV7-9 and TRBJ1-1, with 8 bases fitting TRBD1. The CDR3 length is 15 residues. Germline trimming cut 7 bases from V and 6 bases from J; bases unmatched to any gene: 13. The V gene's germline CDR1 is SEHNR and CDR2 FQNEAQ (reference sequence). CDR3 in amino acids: CASKGYRDRLAEAFF. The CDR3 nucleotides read TGTGCCAGCAAGGGTTACCGGGACAGGCTCGCTGAAGCTTTCTTT.

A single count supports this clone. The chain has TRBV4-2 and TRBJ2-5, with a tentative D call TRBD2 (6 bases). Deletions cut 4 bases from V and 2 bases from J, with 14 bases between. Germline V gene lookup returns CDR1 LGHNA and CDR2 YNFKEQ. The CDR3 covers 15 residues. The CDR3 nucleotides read TGTGCCAGCAGCCCCGGAGGGAGGTTGCAAGAGACCCAGTACTTC. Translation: CASSPGGRLQETQYF.